This record looks at one TCR beta chain sequence and its context. Its specificity is unknown. The CDR3 is 19 residues long. This entry belongs to a study of cytotoxic CD8 clonotypes in ibrutinib-treated CLL. Whole-study results and caveats: Public clonotypes were rare and shrank or held steady on treatment.

Assay used: immunoSEQ multiplex PCR; TCRdb lists only in-frame clones, some missing. In the table there are some 4,000 clones, 75% to 85% of which are singletons. This clonotype was sampled from a human donor with chronic lymphocytic leukemia. Sequenced here: PBMCs, sampled before ibrutinib treatment. This rearrangement joins TRBV21-1 to TRBJ2-3; the table's D call, TRBD2, was not checked against the DNA. TRBV21-1 is tagged as a pseudogene. CDR3 DNA: TGTGCCAGCAGCAAGTGGGGGCTGACTAGCGGAGAACCTCCGGATACGCAGTATTTT. Its protein product is CASSKWGLTSGEPPDTQYF.